The subject of this entry is one TCR beta chain. The entry originates in a study of CD8+ T cells in alopecia areata. Per the germline V gene, CDR1 is MGHRA and CDR2 is YSYEKL. J was trimmed by 5 bases and V by 0 bases; bases with no gene match: 7. This CDR3 contains 16 residues. TCR sequencing used cDNA made by reverse transcription of extracted RNA. The protocol was immunoSEQ multiplex PCR, while the TCRdb copy is restricted to in-frame clones and leaves out a portion. The table lists 100,000 to 150,000 clones, approximately 57% of them singletons. Noted treatment: oral pan-JAK inhibitor, 5-10 mg twice daily.

This chain joins TRBV4-1 and TRBJ2-1, with 7 bases aligning to TRBD1. Sequenced material: CD4+ T cells sorted from blood, taken at week 4, from a patient treated with tofacitinib. The receptor was derived from a human donor with alopecia areata. The DNA for the CDR3 is TGCGCCAGCAGCCAAGATCCCAGGGGGAGAAACAATGAGCAGTTCTTC. It encodes CASSQDPRGRNNEQFF.